A selection of T cell receptor beta chains follows, all from one sample in a study of T cells in Graves' hyperthyroidism and ophthalmopathy. TCRdb ran MiXCR on the multiplex PCR reads and lists one entry per CDR3 protein. The table includes under 450,000 distinct CDR3 sequences, approximately 13% detected once. Sequencing was done on a sample of blood. Receptor source: a young man with Graves' hyperthyroidism that later progressed to Graves' ophthalmopathy. Each CDR3 is given with its conserved first and last residue. D genes are given only for firm matches. Some rows mark clone size as missing; the rest say once, few, many or name a class of expanded clone.

d_gene: TRBD1; abundance: many; v_gene: TRBV20-1; j_gene: TRBJ2-7; CDR3aa: CSARADRDYEQYF; CDR3nt: TGCAGTGCTAGAGCGGACAGGGACTACGAGCAGTACTTC
d_gene: TRBD1; abundance: NA; v_gene: TRBV6-1; j_gene: TRBJ2-2; CDR3aa: CASAAGQGASTGELFF; CDR3nt: TGTGCCTCAGCCGCGGGACAGGGGGCTAGCACCGGGGAGCTGTTTTTT
d_gene: NA; abundance: NA; v_gene: TRBV11-2; j_gene: TRBJ2-3; CDR3aa: CASSLDLGVTQYF; CDR3nt: TGTGCCAGCAGCTTAGATCTAGGGGTTACGCAGTATTTT
d_gene: NA; abundance: many; v_gene: TRBV24-1; j_gene: TRBJ2-7; CDR3aa: CATSDLLRDRRRYEQYF; CDR3nt: TGTGCCACCAGTGATTTGTTGCGAGACAGGAGGCGCTACGAGCAGTACTTC
d_gene: TRBD1; abundance: few; v_gene: TRBV7-9; j_gene: TRBJ1-6; CDR3aa: CASSWGQGYSYNSPLHF; CDR3nt: TGTGCCAGCAGCTGGGGACAGGGATACTCCTATAATTCACCCCTCCACTTT
d_gene: NA; abundance: NA; v_gene: TRBV19; j_gene: TRBJ2-7; CDR3aa: CASSPGDNLYEQYF; CDR3nt: TGTGCCAGTAGTCCGGGGGACAACCTCTACGAGCAGTACTTC
d_gene: NA; abundance: many; v_gene: TRBV12-3/TRBV12-4; j_gene: TRBJ1-1; CDR3aa: CASRLGGTEAFF; CDR3nt: TGTGCCAGCAGGCTGGGGGGCACTGAAGCTTTCTTT
d_gene: NA; abundance: many; v_gene: TRBV20-1; j_gene: TRBJ2-3; CDR3aa: CSARLMDTQYF; CDR3nt: TGCAGTGCTCGCCTGATGGATACGCAGTATTTT
d_gene: TRBD2; abundance: NA; v_gene: TRBV4-1; j_gene: TRBJ2-3; CDR3aa: CASSRGAAGGTTDTQYF; CDR3nt: TGCGCCAGCAGCCGGGGGGCAGCGGGGGGGACAACAGATACGCAGTATTTT
d_gene: NA; abundance: few; v_gene: TRBV5-1; j_gene: TRBJ1-2; CDR3aa: CASSLEGHIYGYTF; CDR3nt: TGCGCCAGCAGCTTGGAGGGACACATCTATGGCTACACCTTC
d_gene: NA; abundance: many; v_gene: TRBV12-3/TRBV12-4; j_gene: TRBJ1-1; CDR3aa: CATSYRTNTEAFF; CDR3nt: TGTGCCACCTCCTACCGGACGAACACTGAAGCTTTCTTT
d_gene: TRBD1; abundance: NA; v_gene: TRBV6-1; j_gene: TRBJ1-2; CDR3aa: CASSELDRANYDYTF; CDR3nt: TGTGCCAGCAGTGAATTGGACAGGGCTAACTATGACTACACCTTC
d_gene: TRBD2; abundance: many; v_gene: TRBV27; j_gene: TRBJ2-2; CDR3aa: CASSSGGSGELFF; CDR3nt: TGTGCCAGCAGTTCGGGGGGGTCCGGGGAGCTGTTTTTT
d_gene: NA; abundance: NA; v_gene: TRBV6-1; j_gene: TRBJ1-5; CDR3aa: CASSLRDTSNQPQHF; CDR3nt: TGTGCCAGCAGTCTCCGGGACACTAGCAATCAGCCCCAGCATTTT
d_gene: NA; abundance: few; v_gene: TRBV14; j_gene: TRBJ2-2; CDR3aa: CASSQVQGLWSGELFF; CDR3nt: TGTGCCAGCAGCCAAGTACAGGGACTATGGTCCGGGGAGCTGTTTTTT
d_gene: NA; abundance: few; v_gene: TRBV4-2; j_gene: TRBJ1-6; CDR3aa: CASSQDSNLHF; CDR3nt: TGTGCCAGCAGCCAAGATTCAAATCTCCACTTT
d_gene: TRBD1; abundance: NA; v_gene: TRBV13; j_gene: TRBJ1-3; CDR3aa: CASSSGTDHFRSSGNTIYF; CDR3nt: TGTGCCAGCAGCTCAGGGACAGATCATTTTCGTAGCTCTGGAAACACCATATATTTT
d_gene: TRBD1; abundance: few; v_gene: TRBV7-2; j_gene: TRBJ1-1; CDR3aa: CASSKQGLGATEAFF; CDR3nt: TGTGCCAGCAGCAAACAGGGGCTTGGGGCCACTGAAGCTTTCTTT
d_gene: NA; abundance: many; v_gene: TRBV28; j_gene: TRBJ1-5; CDR3aa: CASRGGSNQPQHF; CDR3nt: TGTGCCAGCAGGGGAGGGAGCAATCAGCCCCAGCATTTT
d_gene: NA; abundance: many; v_gene: TRBV12-3/TRBV12-4; j_gene: TRBJ1-6; CDR3aa: CASSKNPISNSPLHF; CDR3nt: TGTGCCAGCAGTAAAAACCCTATATCGAATTCACCCCTCCACTTT
d_gene: NA; abundance: many; v_gene: TRBV27; j_gene: TRBJ1-1; CDR3aa: CASSLYGWNTEAFF; CDR3nt: TGTGCCAGCAGTTTATACGGGTGGAACACTGAAGCTTTCTTT